These 25 T cell receptor beta chains originate from one sample sequenced in a study of blood T cell repertoires in COVID-19 (dated by TCRdb to the early 2020s). Library construction relied on the immunoSEQ multiplex PCR assay. What TCRdb holds here is the immuneACCESS table cut down to in-frame rearrangements. Part of the clones is not present; checked against another copy, under half of the missing clones reflect an unresolved V gene, and the others are unexplained. In all, the sample holds 170,000 or so clones, and around four fifths of those were seen once. Jointly, the top ten make up roughly 17% of the sample. The sequencing input was PBMCs or T cells enriched from blood (not recorded which). The receptors stem from a woman aged 50 to 65 who had recovered from COVID-19.

The chain employs TRBV2 and TRBJ1-2; TRBD1 matches at 7 bases. The CDR3 totals 15 residues. In germline, CDR1 is SNHLY, CDR2 FYNNEI. With 3 bases clipped from V and 6 bases from J, the junction kept 10 bases outside the gene matches. CDR3 amino acids: CASSDMAGGTNGYTF. The CDR3 DNA reads TGTGCCAGCAGTGATATGGCAGGGGGTACGAATGGCTACACCTTC.

This chain joins TRBV5-1 and TRBJ2-1; 13 nucleotides align to TRBD2. The CDR3 is 16 amino acids. V lost 0 bases, J lost 7 bases, and 4 bases stayed unmatched. The germline CDR1 and CDR2 sequences are SGHRS and YFSETQ. The CDR3 region is CASSLATSGRFNEQFF. CDR3 DNA: TGCGCCAGCAGCTTGGCGACTAGCGGGAGGTTTAATGAGCAGTTCTTC.

The chain joins TRBV7-8 to TRBJ1-5; D is ambiguous. The V end lost 3 bases, the J end lost 4 bases, and 13 bases lay between the germline ends. The CDR3 extends over 15 amino acids. Germline values: CDR1 SGHVS, CDR2 FQNEAQ. The CDR3 is CASSFLRRSNQPQHF. The CDR3 DNA sequence: TGTGCCAGCAGCTTTTTGCGAAGAAGTAATCAGCCCCAGCATTTT.

V usage is TRBV5-1 and J usage is TRBJ1-1; TRBD1 matches at 9 bases. V trimming: 3 bases; J trimming: 4 bases; junction bases outside the gene matches: 7. This CDR3 region has 15 residues. Germline CDR1 is SGHRS and CDR2 is YFSETQ. CDR3 nucleotides: TGCGCCAGCAGCTCTGGACAGGGGAGTGCCACTGAAGCTTTCTTT. Translating it yields CASSSGQGSATEAFF.

This chain joins TRBV6-5 and TRBJ2-1; the match to TRBD1 covers 10 bases. This CDR3 contains 14 residues. V dropped 7 bases and J dropped 6; count of bases not matched to a gene: 6. Germline V gene sequence: CDR1 MNHEY, CDR2 SVGAGI. The CDR3 reads CASNRDRGANEQFF. CDR3 coding DNA: TGTGCCAGCAACCGGGACAGGGGTGCCAATGAGCAGTTCTTC.

The chain links TRBV12-3 or TRBV12-4 to TRBJ2-7; TRBD1 matches 8 bases. V was pared by 5 bases and J by 5 bases, with 5 bases of the junction left unmatched. This CDR3 is 13 amino acids long. The CDR3 DNA is TGTGCCAGCAGTCGCCCGACAGGGGACGAGCAGTACTTC. Translating it yields CASSRPTGDEQYF.

V gene TRBV7-9 combines with J gene TRBJ2-1; D may be TRBD2 (6 bases). This CDR3 comprises 15 residues. CDR1 and CDR2 (germline): SEHNR, FQNEAQ (reference sequence). V was trimmed by 5 bases and J by 9 bases, leaving 20 bases between them. The CDR3 DNA reads as TGTGCCAGCAGCCCGGCCTCTGGCGGGGCGCGTGAGCAGTTCTTC. Amino acid sequence: CASSPASGGAREQFF.

This sequence joins TRBV7-7 and TRBJ1-1; D is uncertain. This CDR3 is built from 13 residues. Trimming stripped 4 bases from V and 3 bases from J, with 9 bases between. Germline V gives CDR1 SSHAT, CDR2 FNYEAQ (reference sequence). CDR3 amino acids: CASSSDFDTEAFF. Here the CDR3 DNA reads TGTGCCAGCAGCTCGGACTTCGACACTGAAGCTTTCTTT.

The rearrangement uses TRBV7-9 and TRBJ2-1, with 7 bases fitting TRBD2. The CDR3 is 13 residues long. In germline, CDR1 is SEHNR, CDR2 FQNEAQ (reference sequence). The V segment lost 10 bases and the J segment 0 bases; nucleotides outside the gene matches: 3. In nucleotides, the CDR3 is TGTGCCACGTTAGCGGGCTCCTACAATGAGCAGTTCTTC. Translated: CATLAGSYNEQFF. The whole variable domain, filled in from reference TRBV7-9 and TRBJ2-1, reads DTGVSQNPRHKITKRGQNVTFRCDPISEHNRLYWYRQTLGQGPEFLTYFQNEAQLEKSRLLSDRFSAERPKGSFSTLEIQRTEQGDSAMYLCATLAGSYNEQFFGPGTRLTVL.

The chain recombines TRBV7-9 with TRBJ2-7; 8 nucleotides align to TRBD1. V shed 5 bases and J 3 bases; nucleotides not matched to a gene: 0. Looked up from germline, CDR1 is SEHNR and CDR2 is FQNEAQ (reference sequence). CDR3 length: 12 amino acids. The CDR3 reads CASSTGGYEQYF. The DNA for the CDR3 is TGTGCCAGCAGCACAGGGGGCTACGAGCAGTACTTC.

This clone has just a few counts. V is TRBV11-2 and J is TRBJ2-7, with 8 bases fitting TRBD1. Germline CDR1 is SGHAT and CDR2 is FQNNGV. The CDR3 totals 15 residues. The V gene end was trimmed by 3 bases and the J gene end by 1 base; junction bases not matched to a gene: 5. In DNA form, the CDR3 reads TGTGCCAGCAGCTTGGTGTACAGGGGGTCCTACGAGCAGTACTTC. Protein sequence: CASSLVYRGSYEQYF. Together with reference TRBV11-2 and TRBJ2-7, the CDR3 gives the full variable domain: EAGVAQSPRYKIIEKRQSVAFWCNPISGHATLYWYQQILGQGPKLLIQFQNNGVVDDSQLPKDRFSAERLKGVDSTLKIQPAKLEDSAVYLCASSLVYRGSYEQYFGPGTRLTVT.

This clone was observed a single time. V usage is TRBV10-3 and J usage is TRBJ2-7; 11 bases are a match to TRBD1. Germline V CDR1 and CDR2: ENHRY, SYGVKD. With 6 bases clipped from V and 0 bases from J, the junction kept 1 base outside the gene matches. The CDR3 contains 14 residues. The CDR3 sequence is CAIRDRGPSYEQYF. DNA for the CDR3: TGTGCCATCAGGGACAGGGGGCCCTCCTACGAGCAGTACTTC.

This clone was seen repeatedly, ten times or more. Distinct nucleotide sequences in the sample also encode this CDR3. V is TRBV30 and J is TRBJ1-1; possibly TRBD1 for D (6 bases). CDR3 length equals 15 residues. Germline CDR1 GTSNPN, CDR2 SVGIG (reference sequence). V lost 3 bases to trimming and J lost 4 bases, with 18 bases between them. The CDR3 sequence is CAWSHLGARSTEAFF. CDR3 bases: TGTGCCTGGAGCCATTTGGGGGCGCGGAGCACTGAAGCTTTCTTT.

This sequence joins TRBV7-9 and TRBJ2-3; maybe TRBD1 (7 bases). Germline loops: CDR1 SEHNR, CDR2 FQNEAQ (reference sequence). V was cut by 3 bases and J by 1 base, with 11 bases left in between. The CDR3 totals 15 residues. The CDR3 region is CASSLPGGRTDTQYF. In DNA, the CDR3 is TGTGCCAGCAGCTTGCCAGGGGGGCGCACAGATACGCAGTATTTT. Based on the CDR3 plus reference TRBV7-9 and TRBJ2-3, the full variable domain is DTGVSQNPRHKITKRGQNVTFRCDPISEHNRLYWYRQTLGQGPEFLTYFQNEAQLEKSRLLSDRFSAERPKGSFSTLEIQRTEQGDSAMYLCASSLPGGRTDTQYFGPGTRLTVL.

This clone was counted a few times. This chain connects TRBV2 to TRBJ1-2; no reliable D call. V gave up 7 bases and J gave up 2 bases, with 11 bases separating them. The CDR3 has 13 amino acids. Looked up from germline, CDR1 is SNHLY and CDR2 is FYNNEI. DNA of the CDR3: TGTGCCAGCACCCCAAGCGAAAACTATGGCTACACCTTC. Translated: CASTPSENYGYTF. Looking up the rest from reference TRBV2 and TRBJ1-2 gives the full variable domain: EPEVTQTPSHQVTQMGQEVILRCVPISNHLYFYWYRQILGQKVEFLVSFYNNEISEKSEIFDDQFSVERPDGSNFTLKIRSTKLEDSAMYFCASTPSENYGYTFGSGTRLTVV.

This chain joins TRBV11-2 and TRBJ2-2, with 8 bases matching TRBD2. J lost 1 base, V lost 2 bases, and 6 bases had no gene match. CDR3 length equals 17 residues. Germline V gene lookup returns CDR1 SGHAT and CDR2 FQNNGV. CDR3 coding DNA: TGTGCCAGCAGCTTACTAGCGGGCGTAAAGAACACCGGGGAGCTGTTTTTT. This gives the protein CASSLLAGVKNTGELFF.

The V gene is TRBV12-2, the J gene TRBJ1-4; the table's D call of TRBD1 was not tested on the DNA. TRBV12-2 is shown as a pseudogene. The CDR3 loop spans 14 amino acids. CDR3 residues: CASRPDRGHGKLFF. The CDR3 DNA follows: TGTGCAAGTCGGCCGGACAGGGGGCATGGAAAACTGTTTTTT.

J is TRBJ2-2 and V is TRBV7-2; 7 positions agree with TRBD1. The trim removed 4 bases at V and 4 bases at J, leaving 12 bases unmatched. The CDR3 is made up of 17 amino acids. The germline V gene encodes CDR1 SGHTA and CDR2 FQGNSA. The CDR3: CASSSDTNRGGTGELFF. The CDR3 DNA follows: TGTGCCAGCAGCTCGGACACAAACAGGGGCGGCACCGGGGAGCTGTTTTTT.

The gene calls are TRBV7-2 and TRBJ1-5; D is uncertain. The length of the CDR3 is 13 residues. The V end was cut by 1 base, the J end by 4 bases, with 5 bases between. Germline V gene sequence: CDR1 SGHTA, CDR2 FQGNSA. DNA of the CDR3: TGTGCCAGCAGCTTAGACATGAATCAGCCCCAGCATTTT. Translation gives CASSLDMNQPQHF.

The chain carries TRBV29-1 and TRBJ2-1; 13 positions match TRBD2. The germline V gene encodes CDR1 SQVTM and CDR2 ANQGSEA. The CDR3 loop spans 16 amino acids. V shed 7 bases and J 4 bases; nucleotides not matched to a gene: 10. The CDR3 DNA follows: TGCAGCGCTTCCGGACTAGCGGGAGACCTTTACAATGAGCAGTTCTTC. Its translation: CSASGLAGDLYNEQFF.

This chain uses TRBV7-2 with TRBJ1-6; no definite D call. The germline gives CDR1 SGHTA, CDR2 FQGNSA. This CDR3 contains 12 residues. With 5 bases removed from V and 5 bases from J, the gap between germline ends came to 4 bases. CDR3 protein: CASSHNNSPLHF. DNA of the CDR3: TGTGCCAGCAGCCACAATAATTCACCCCTCCACTTT.

The rearrangement uses TRBV27 and TRBJ2-3; possible D gene TRBD1, 5 bases. Germline values: CDR1 MNHEY, CDR2 SMNVEV (reference sequence). CDR3 length: 13 residues. CDR3 nucleotides: TGTGTAACAGGCGGTTGGTATACAGATACGCAGTATTTT. This sequence encodes CVTGGWYTDTQYF.

This clone was detected only a few times. The chain links TRBV28 to TRBJ1-2; 8 nucleotides match TRBD1. V lost 2 bases to trimming and J lost 6 bases; unmatched junction nucleotides: 11. Germline V gene lookup returns CDR1 MDHEN and CDR2 SYDVKM. This CDR3 contains 16 residues. CDR3: CASSLHMRQGIHGYTF. The CDR3 DNA reads as TGTGCCAGCAGTTTACACATGAGACAGGGGATTCATGGCTACACCTTC.

V is TRBV24-1 and J is TRBJ1-1; D is unresolved. There are 13 residues in the CDR3. With 4 bases removed from V and 0 bases from J, the gap between germline ends came to 5 bases. Germline V CDR1 and CDR2: KGHDR, SFDVKD. CDR3 amino acids: CATSESLNTEAFF. CDR3 coding DNA: TGTGCCACCAGTGAAAGCTTGAACACTGAAGCTTTCTTT.

The rearrangement joins TRBV27 to TRBJ2-3; possible D gene TRBD2, 6 bases. The CDR3 spans 14 residues. Germline values: CDR1 MNHEY, CDR2 SMNVEV (reference sequence). Trimming pared 3 bases from V and 4 bases from J, leaving 11 bases between. In DNA, the CDR3 is TGTGCCAGCAGTTTCGGAGGGTTCGCAGATACGCAGTATTTT. Translated: CASSFGGFADTQYF.